Listed below are T cell receptor beta chains from one sample, sequenced in a study of beta chain features in type 1 diabetes. Libraries were prepared by immunoSEQ multiplex PCR; TCRdb keeps only in-frame clonotypes and omits some of them. The table records under 900,000 clones, 17% of them present only once. The sequenced material came from naive CD4+ T cells from blood. The source of these receptors is a woman younger than 35 in good health. The CDR3 runs from the conserved cysteine through the conserved F or W. D genes are given only for firm matches. Size is stated for part of the rows, as once, few or many counts, or as a class when the clone is expanded.

>.|TRBV5-4|.|TRBJ2-2
TGTGCCAGCAGCTTGCTTTCCAGGGGGAACACCGGGGAGCTGTTTTTT
CASSLLSRGNTGELFF
>.|TRBV7-2|.|TRBJ1-5
TGTGCCAGCAGCCAGAGAACAGGGCACCTAAAGAAACAGCCCCAGCATTTT
CASSQRTGHLKKQPQHF
>.|TRBV7-2|.|TRBJ2-7
TGTGCCAGCAGCCAGGCCAATCGTGGGCAGTACTTC
CASSQANRGQYF
>few|TRBV15|.|TRBJ2-7
TGTGCCACCAGCAGATCTCGCGGGGACCCCTCGAGGCAGTACTTC
CATSRSRGDPSRQYF
>few|TRBV27|.|TRBJ2-3
TGTGCCAGCAGTTTGAGAAGCACAGATACGCAGTATTTT
CASSLRSTDTQYF
>.|TRBV7-3|TRBD2|TRBJ2-1
TGTGCCAGCAGCCCCTCAGCTAGCGGGTTCTACAATGAGCAGTTCTTC
CASSPSASGFYNEQFF
>.|TRBV5-1|.|TRBJ1-4
TGCGCCAGCAGCCTCCAGACAGCATTTAATGAAAAACTGTTTTTT
CASSLQTAFNEKLFF
>.|TRBV19|TRBD1|TRBJ2-1
TGTGCCAGTAAGGGTGAGGGGGACAGGACCTACAATGAGCAGTTCTTC
CASKGEGDRTYNEQFF
>.|TRBV7-2|TRBD1|TRBJ2-5
TGTGCCAGCAGCAAGCGGGACAGGGGGCGTAGTGAGACCCAGTACTTC
CASSKRDRGRSETQYF
>few|TRBV15|TRBD2|TRBJ2-2
TGTGCCACCAGCAGTTGGGAGGGGAACACCGGGGAGCTGTTTTTT
CATSSWEGNTGELFF
>.|TRBV2|.|TRBJ2-1
TGTGCCAGCACGACCGAAGGTTTTCTTCATGAGCAGTTCTTC
CASTTEGFLHEQFF
>few|TRBV27|.|TRBJ1-1
TGTGCCAGCAGCCTCGCTCTTACTCGGAACACTGAAGCTTTCTTT
CASSLALTRNTEAFF
>.|TRBV5-4|TRBD2|TRBJ2-3
TGTGCCAGCAGCAGGTCCGGGACTACCAACACAGATACGCAGTATTTT
CASSRSGTTNTDTQYF
>few|TRBV5-1|TRBD2|TRBJ2-1
TGCGCCAGCAGCTGGGGGACTAGCGACAATGAGCAGTTCTTC
CASSWGTSDNEQFF
>.|TRBV5-4|.|TRBJ1-1
TGTGCCAGCAGCGTGCAGGGCATGAACACTGAAGCTTTCTTT
CASSVQGMNTEAFF
>few|TRBV5-6|.|TRBJ2-7
TGTGCCAGCAGCTTGGGCTGGACTAAGGCATACGAGCAGTACTTC
CASSLGWTKAYEQYF
>.|TRBV18|.|TRBJ2-5
TGTGCCAGCTCACCTTCACTCACAGGGAGTCAAGAGACCCAGTACTTC
CASSPSLTGSQETQYF
>.|TRBV6-5|.|TRBJ2-7
TGTGCCAGCAGTTACGGAGTCCGTCGAATGTACTTC
CASSYGVRRMYF
>few|TRBV27|.|TRBJ2-3
TGTGCCAGCAGTTCCAATACAAGGATCCGCACAGATACGCAGTATTTT
CASSSNTRIRTDTQYF
>few|TRBV7-8|.|TRBJ2-1
TGTGCCAGCAGCAGGGCGCGACTCGATACCTACAATGAGCAGTTCTTC
CASSRARLDTYNEQFF
>few|TRBV29-1|.|TRBJ2-3
TGCAGCGTTGACCCGGGGAGTACAGATACGCAGTATTTT
CSVDPGSTDTQYF
>once|TRBV6-5|TRBD1|TRBJ2-3
TGTGCCAGCAGTACGCAGGGGGCTGGCACAGATACGCAGTATTTT
CASSTQGAGTDTQYF
>few|TRBV6-5|TRBD2|TRBJ2-7
TGTGCCAGCAGCCGGACTAGCGGGAGATCCGAGCAGTACTTC
CASSRTSGRSEQYF
>.|TRBV5-1|TRBD2|TRBJ2-1
TGCGCCAGCAGCTTCGGACTAGCGGCAAACAATGAGCAGTTCTTC
CASSFGLAANNEQFF
>few|TRBV5-4|.|TRBJ1-1
TGTGCCAGCAGCCTAAGGGAGGGTGAGGCTTTCTTT
CASSLREGEAFF
>.|TRBV18|TRBD1|TRBJ1-2
TGTGCCAGCTCACCACCCGGACAGGATGGTGGCTACACCTTC
CASSPPGQDGGYTF
>few|TRBV18|.|TRBJ2-1
TGTGCCAGCTCACCACGGCAGGTTGTGCCCCCGGGCAATGAGCAGTTCTTC
CASSPRQVVPPGNEQFF
>.|TRBV7-8|.|TRBJ1-3
TGTGCCAGCAGCTTAATTGCGGGGGCGAAATTCTCTGGAAACACCATATATTTT
CASSLIAGAKFSGNTIYF
>.|TRBV2|TRBD2|TRBJ2-7
TGTGCCAGCAGTGAACAGCGGGAGGCCGAGCAGTACTTC
CASSEQREAEQYF
>few|TRBV5-1|.|TRBJ2-7
TGCGCCAGCAGCAAGGACAGTCCAAGGCTATACGAGCAGTACTTC
CASSKDSPRLYEQYF
>.|TRBV11-2|.|TRBJ2-5
TGTGCCAGCAGCTTTTCCCCAACCCAAGAGACCCAGTACTTC
CASSFSPTQETQYF
>few|TRBV28|.|TRBJ2-7
TGTGCCAGCAGTTTCGCTCTCAGGCACTCCTACGAGCAGTACTTC
CASSFALRHSYEQYF
>few|TRBV18|TRBD2|TRBJ2-2
TGTGCCAGCTCACCAGCGTCGGGAGGGCTGGTGACCGGGGAGCTGTTTTTT
CASSPASGGLVTGELFF
>once|TRBV9|.|TRBJ2-1
TGTGCCAGCAGCGTAGATTGGCGGCTAGCAGGCCCCAATGAGCAGTTCTTC
CASSVDWRLAGPNEQFF
>.|TRBV7-8|.|TRBJ2-5
TGTGCCAGCAGCTCCTCGGGACTGTCAGAGACCCAGTACTTC
CASSSSGLSETQYF
>.|TRBV19|.|TRBJ1-5
TGTGCCAGTAGTATCAGCGTCAGGGGTGGGCAGCCCCAGCATTTT
CASSISVRGGQPQHF
>.|TRBV5-1|.|TRBJ2-3
TGCGCCAGCATCGAACGACAGGGAGGGACAGATACGCAGTATTTT
CASIERQGGTDTQYF
>many|TRBV4-3|TRBD2|TRBJ2-2
TGCGCCAGCAGCCAAGGGACTAGCGGGAACACCGGGGAGCTGTTTTTT
CASSQGTSGNTGELFF
>.|TRBV5-1|.|TRBJ2-5
TGCGCCAGCAGCCGCAGGGGTGTCGAGACCCAGTACTTC
CASSRRGVETQYF
>.|TRBV15|.|TRBJ2-1
TGTGCCACCAGCAGAGATCGCATGACTAGGGTAATTGAGCAGTTCTTC
CATSRDRMTRVIEQFF
>.|TRBV7-9|.|TRBJ2-1
TGTGCCAGCAGCTTAGTGGCGGCGTACTACAATGAGCAGTTCTTC
CASSLVAAYYNEQFF
>.|TRBV5-4|TRBD1|TRBJ2-7
TGTGCCAGCAGCTTGGCCGGGACAGGGACCTACGAGCAGTACTTC
CASSLAGTGTYEQYF
>.|TRBV7-2|.|TRBJ1-4
TGTGCCAGCAGCGCCCGGGACCTCACTAATGAAAAACTGTTTTTT
CASSARDLTNEKLFF
>few|TRBV10-1|.|TRBJ1-5
TGCGCCAGCAGTCGGTTGAGAGATCAGCCCCAGCATTTT
CASSRLRDQPQHF
>.|TRBV20-1|TRBD2|TRBJ2-7
TGCAGTGGACTAGCGGGAGACGAGCAGTACTTC
CSGLAGDEQYF
>few|TRBV9|TRBD2|TRBJ2-3
TGTGCCAGCAGCAGCGGTGGGACTAGCGGGAGGATGGATACGCAGTATTTT
CASSSGGTSGRMDTQYF
>few|TRBV5-1|.|TRBJ1-3
TGCGCCAGCAGCGGAGGGTCTGGAAACACCATATATTTT
CASSGGSGNTIYF
>few|TRBV29-1|.|TRBJ2-6
TGCAGCATGACTAGCTCTGGGGCCAACGTCCTGACTTTC
CSMTSSGANVLTF
>.|TRBV4-3|.|TRBJ2-7
TGCGCCAGCAGCCAGGTTTACAGTAACGAGCAGTACTTC
CASSQVYSNEQYF
>.|TRBV7-2|.|TRBJ2-2
TGTGCCAGCAGCTTAGTACAGGGTTACACCGGGGAGCTGTTTTTT
CASSLVQGYTGELFF
>.|TRBV7-2|TRBD2|TRBJ2-5
TGTGCCAGCAGCTTCGACTCCGGGAGGAGGAAGACCCAGTACTTC
CASSFDSGRRKTQYF
>.|TRBV7-2|.|TRBJ2-4
TGTGCCAGCAGCAACAGAACAGGAGTCCTAGCCAAAAACATTCAGTACTTC
CASSNRTGVLAKNIQYF
>few|TRBV4-2|.|TRBJ1-2
TGTGCCAGCAGCCGCACGTCAGGGGAAGGCTACACCTTC
CASSRTSGEGYTF
>few|TRBV6-5|TRBD2|TRBJ2-4
TGTGCCAGCAGTAAGGGACTAGCGGGGAACATTCAGTACTTC
CASSKGLAGNIQYF
>.|TRBV9|.|TRBJ1-2
TGTGCCAGCAGCGTAGGGCCAGGGAATGGCTACACCTTC
CASSVGPGNGYTF
>few|TRBV10-3|.|TRBJ1-1
TGTGCCATCAGTGAGTTAGGGGTCATGAACACTGAAGCTTTCTTT
CAISELGVMNTEAFF
>few|TRBV15|.|TRBJ1-3
TGTGCCACCAGCAGAGATCTGAGTAGCTCTGGAAACACCATATATTTT
CATSRDLSSSGNTIYF
>few|TRBV9|TRBD2|TRBJ2-2
TGTGCCAGCAGCGTAGGCCTAGCGGGAGTATATACCGGGGAGCTGTTTTTT
CASSVGLAGVYTGELFF
>once|TRBV4-3|TRBD2|TRBJ2-3
TGCGCCAGCAGTCCCCTAGCGGGAAGGACGCAGTATTTT
CASSPLAGRTQYF